Shown below are 24 T cell receptor beta chains from a single sample sequenced in a study of Graves' ophthalmopathy and Graves' hyperthyroidism. The sequenced template was RNA, covering the TCR beta CDR3 region. HTBI-primed RT-PCR formed the first round, and a multiplex PCR formed the second. One entry per CDR3 protein, called by TCRdb with MiXCR from the multiplex PCR reads. In the table there are just over 600,000 distinct CDR3 sequences, 20% to 25% of which are singletons. Input material: peripheral blood. The receptors stem from a woman between 18 and 29 years old with stable Graves' hyperthyroidism. Some clones in this sample may be carry-over from other donors' samples.

This clonotype was observed many times. The chain combines TRBV6-5 with TRBJ2-6; 7 nucleotides line up with TRBD1. The ends lost 8 bases at V and 0 bases at J; junction bases unmatched: 19. CDR1 and CDR2 (germline): MNHEY, SVGAGI. The CDR3 consists of 20 residues. The CDR3 nucleotides are TGTGCCAGCCGACCCCTACGCGCCGAGGGGGCCGACTCTGGGGCCAACGTCCTGACTTTC. This codes for CASRPLRAEGADSGANVLTF.

J is TRBJ1-6 and V is TRBV28; D possibly corresponds to TRBD1 (6 bases). The CDR3 runs 17 residues. CDR1 and CDR2 from the germline V gene are MDHEN and SYDVKM. Trimming pared 2 bases from V and 8 bases from J, leaving 19 bases between. As DNA, the CDR3 is TGTGCCAGCAGTTTAGGGATACAGGGAATTATGGATTCACCCCTCCACTTT. Its protein is CASSLGIQGIMDSPLHF. The full variable domain, rest sourced from reference TRBV28 and TRBJ1-6, is DVKVTQSSRYLVKRTGEKVFLECVQDMDHENMFWYRQDPGLGLRLIYFSYDVKMKEKGDIPEGYSVSREKKERFSLILESASTNQTSMYLCASSLGIQGIMDSPLHFGNGTRLTVT.

This clonotype was observed at least ten times. This rearrangement joins TRBV13 to TRBJ2-2, with 9 nucleotides matching TRBD1. The CDR3 runs 21 residues. Germline lookup yields CDR1 PRHDT and CDR2 FYEKMQ (reference sequence). The trim removed 4 bases at V and 0 bases at J, leaving 18 bases unmatched. The CDR3 DNA is TGTGCCAGCAGCTCTCTTTTCCGGGACAGGGTTGGTGGGGCGAACACCGGGGAGCTGTTTTTT. Its protein product is CASSSLFRDRVGGANTGELFF.

The sample holds many counts of this clonotype. This sequence joins TRBV19 and TRBJ1-1, with 7 bases that match TRBD1. The CDR3 contains 14 residues. Germline CDR1 and CDR2: LNHDA and SQIVND (reference sequence). V lost 5 bases to trimming and J lost 4 bases; unmatched junction nucleotides: 7. The DNA for the CDR3 is TGTGCCAGTAGTGTAACAGGGGACGTCACTGAAGCTTTCTTT. Protein product: CASSVTGDVTEAFF.

V and J are TRBV6-1 and TRBJ1-5; D not resolved. The V and J ends lost 5 bases and 0 bases respectively, with 14 bases between them. There are 16 residues in the CDR3. Germline V gene lookup returns CDR1 MNHNS and CDR2 SASEGT. CDR3 amino acids: CASSLVSGPSNQPQHF. CDR3 DNA: TGTGCCAGCAGTCTTGTCTCCGGCCCTAGCAATCAGCCCCAGCATTTT.

This clonotype was seen repeatedly, ten times or more. The genes are TRBV12-3 or TRBV12-4 and TRBJ2-5; TRBD2 agrees at 8 bases. V trimming: 6 bases; J trimming: 3 bases; junction bases outside the gene matches: 3. The CDR3 length is 13 residues. The CDR3 here is CASRIAGKETQYF. The CDR3, as DNA: TGTGCCAGCAGGATAGCGGGGAAAGAGACCCAGTACTTC.

The chain combines TRBV28 with TRBJ2-6; D assignment may be TRBD1 or TRBD2 (5 bases each). V was clipped by 3 bases and J by 0 bases, with 12 bases between them. CDR1 and CDR2 (germline): MDHEN, SYDVKM. The CDR3 loop spans 17 amino acids. The CDR3 loop is CASSLSGPSSGANVLTF. DNA for the CDR3: TGTGCCAGCAGTTTGTCGGGACCCAGCTCTGGGGCCAACGTCCTGACTTTC.

The sample holds many counts of this clonotype. CDR3 sequence (DNA): TGTGCCAGCAGTTTCGTTGTCCTTGGTAGGGCGCACCCAATGAACACTGAAGCTTTCTTT. Protein: CASSFVVLGRAHPMNTEAFF. This chain links TRBV28 with TRBJ1-1, with unresolved D. This CDR3 has 20 amino acids. Germline-derived CDR1 and CDR2 are MDHEN and SYDVKM. The V end was cut by 3 bases, the J end by 0 bases, with 26 bases between.

This clonotype was found many times. This sequence joins TRBV27 and TRBJ1-1; no reliable D call. Trimming left V 8 bases short and J 0 bases short, with 13 bases between. In germline, CDR1 is MNHEY, CDR2 SMNVEV (reference sequence). The length of the CDR3 is 14 residues. The CDR3 DNA is TGTGCCAGCGGGTTCAAGGAGGTGAACACTGAAGCTTTCTTT. This encodes CASGFKEVNTEAFF.

V and J are TRBV27 and TRBJ1-2, with 7 bases identical to TRBD1. V was clipped by 4 bases and J by 1 base; unmatched bases: 6. The CDR3 spans 15 residues. Germline CDR1 is MNHEY and CDR2 is SMNVEV (reference sequence). The CDR3 region has the DNA TGTGCCAGCAGTTATGGGAGGGGGCTTAACTATGGCTACACCTTC. Translating gives CASSYGRGLNYGYTF.

This clonotype came up many times. J is TRBJ1-1 and V is TRBV19, with D perhaps TRBD1 (5 bases). This CDR3 contains 14 residues. Trimming left V 3 bases short and J 5 bases short, with 13 bases between. Looked up from germline, CDR1 is LNHDA and CDR2 is SQIVND (reference sequence). In DNA form, the CDR3 reads TGTGCCAGTAGTATGGGCCAGGGAGGGACTGAAGCTTTCTTT. Encoded protein: CASSMGQGGTEAFF.

The table lists this clonotype with many counts. The chain links TRBV7-9 to TRBJ2-7; either TRBD1 or TRBD2 may supply D (6 bases each). The V gene's germline CDR1 is SEHNR and CDR2 FQNEAQ (reference sequence). The V and J ends lost 8 bases and 1 base respectively, with 15 bases between them. This CDR3 is built from 14 residues. The CDR3 nucleotides read TGTGCCAGCCGGAGGGGGGACGGATCCTACGAGCAGTACTTC. Amino acid sequence: CASRRGDGSYEQYF.

This clonotype was counted many times. J is TRBJ2-2 and V is TRBV6-1; unclear D gene. The CDR3 has 11 amino acids. V lost 2 bases, J lost 13 bases, and 8 bases lay in between. CDR1 and CDR2 from the germline V gene are MNHNS and SASEGT. This CDR3 reads CASSEWQGLFF. The CDR3 DNA reads as TGTGCCAGCAGTGAATGGCAAGGGCTGTTTTTT.

This clonotype was found many times. The chain is built from TRBV19 and TRBJ2-7; tentatively, D is TRBD2 (7 bases). V was cut by 5 bases and J by 7 bases, with 21 bases left in between. This CDR3 comprises 15 residues. Germline V CDR1 and CDR2: LNHDA, SQIVND (reference sequence). The CDR3 nucleotides are TGTGCCAGTAGTCTTCCGGGGGGCCGTGGTGGAGAGCAGTACTTC. Translating it yields CASSLPGGRGGEQYF.

This clonotype was picked up a small number of times. V usage is TRBV7-8 and J usage is TRBJ2-2; no definite D call. V was clipped by 8 bases and J by 4 bases, with 11 bases between them. Germline-derived CDR1 and CDR2 are SGHVS and FQNEAQ. CDR3 length: 13 amino acids. CDR3 sequence (DNA): TGTGCCAGCCGGTTAGTGTTCACCGGGGAGCTGTTTTTT. This encodes CASRLVFTGELFF.

This clonotype was seen only a few times. The rearrangement links TRBV9 to TRBJ1-1; D is perhaps TRBD1 (6 bases). The CDR3 spans 15 residues. Deletions cut 1 base from V and 0 bases from J, with 10 bases between. CDR1 SGDLS and CDR2 YYNGEE come from the germline V gene. CDR3 region: CASSVRGGMNTEAFF. CDR3 coding DNA: TGTGCCAGCAGCGTACGTGGGGGCATGAACACTGAAGCTTTCTTT.

This clonotype came up many times. The gene calls are TRBV4-1 and TRBJ2-5; D call uncertain. V lost 1 base and J 7 bases, leaving 10 bases between the germline ends. The CDR3 runs to 13 residues. The V gene's germline CDR1 is MGHRA and CDR2 YSYEKL. Here the CDR3 reads CASSQGFAATQYF. CDR3 DNA sequence: TGCGCCAGCAGCCAAGGTTTCGCGGCGACCCAGTACTTC.

The chain uses TRBV5-1 and TRBJ2-7, with a possible D match to TRBD2 (5 bases). The germline gives CDR1 SGHRS, CDR2 YFSETQ. This CDR3 comprises 14 residues. Trimming removed 0 bases from V and 5 bases from J, with 12 bases in between. Here the CDR3 reads CASSLVARTDEQYF. The CDR3 region has the DNA TGCGCCAGCAGCTTGGTAGCGAGAACGGACGAGCAGTACTTC.

This clonotype appeared many times. The chain links TRBV10-3 to TRBJ2-7, with 9 bases fitting TRBD2. CDR1 is ENHRY and CDR2 is SYGVKD in the germline V gene. This CDR3 comprises 19 residues. Germline trimming cut 0 bases from V and 1 base from J; bases unmatched to any gene: 13. The CDR3 DNA is TGTGCCATCAGTGAGTCGGGGGGGGCTAGCGGGGCGAGATCCTACGAGCAGTACTTC. Its translation is CAISESGGASGARSYEQYF.

The chain employs TRBV6-5 and TRBJ2-7; possible D gene TRBD1, 6 bases. The germline V and J ends were trimmed by 0 bases and 4 bases, with 13 bases remaining between them. Germline lookup yields CDR1 MNHEY and CDR2 SVGAGI. The CDR3 has 15 residues. CDR3 nucleotides: TGTGCCAGCAGTTACTCGCGTACAGGGAGATACGAGCAGTACTTC. Its protein product is CASSYSRTGRYEQYF.

This clonotype was recorded many times. The CDR3 nucleotides read TGTGCCAGCAGTTTCTCTCGACAGAACTATGGCTACACCTTC. It translates to CASSFSRQNYGYTF. The chain uses TRBV12-3 or TRBV12-4 and TRBJ1-2; tentative D call: TRBD1 (5 bases). CDR3 length: 14 amino acids. V gave up 3 bases and J gave up 2 bases, with 10 bases separating them.

There are a few counts of this clonotype. CDR3 region: CASSSGPNANYGYTF. The CDR3 nucleotides read TGTGCCAGCAGTTCGGGGCCAAATGCTAACTATGGCTACACCTTC. The J gene is TRBJ1-2, the V gene TRBV12-3 or TRBV12-4; a weak D match, TRBD1 (5 bases). Trimming left V 4 bases short and J 0 bases short, with 12 bases between. This CDR3 spans 15 amino acids.

This clonotype was found many times. The chain carries TRBV28 and TRBJ1-6; TRBD1 is a possible D gene (6 bases). There are 14 residues in the CDR3. Trimming took off 3 bases at V and 9 bases at J, with 12 bases between the two ends. Germline CDR1 is MDHEN and CDR2 is SYDVKM. The CDR3 sequence: CASSFTDRISPLHF. The CDR3 coding sequence is TGTGCCAGCAGTTTCACGGACAGAATTTCACCCCTCCACTTT.

A remark on this clonotype: A much larger clone differs by one base, so this may be a read error. The CDR3 carries no conserved terminal phenylalanine or tryptophan, so it likely arises from a read error. This rearrangement joins TRBV3-1 to TRBJ1-1, with TRBD1 identical over 7 bases. Germline lookup yields CDR1 LGHDT and CDR2 YNNKEL (reference sequence). Germline trimming cut 1 base from V and 4 bases from J; bases unmatched to any gene: 3. The CDR3 covers 14 residues. The CDR3 nucleotides are TGTGCCAGCAGCCAAGCAGGGGGGGTCACTGAAGCTTTCTAT. Protein sequence: CASSQAGGVTEAFY.